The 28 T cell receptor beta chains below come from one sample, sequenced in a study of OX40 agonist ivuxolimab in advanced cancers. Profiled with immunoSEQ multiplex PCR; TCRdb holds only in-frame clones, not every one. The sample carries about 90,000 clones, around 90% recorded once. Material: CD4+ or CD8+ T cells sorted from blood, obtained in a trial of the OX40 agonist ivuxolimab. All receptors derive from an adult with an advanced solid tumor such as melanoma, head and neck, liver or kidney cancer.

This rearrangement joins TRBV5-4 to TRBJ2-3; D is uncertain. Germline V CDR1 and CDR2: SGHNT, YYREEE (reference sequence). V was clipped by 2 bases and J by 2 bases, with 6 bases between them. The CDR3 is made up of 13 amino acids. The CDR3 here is CASSFRTTDTQYF. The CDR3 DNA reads TGTGCCAGCAGCTTTAGGACCACAGATACGCAGTATTTT.

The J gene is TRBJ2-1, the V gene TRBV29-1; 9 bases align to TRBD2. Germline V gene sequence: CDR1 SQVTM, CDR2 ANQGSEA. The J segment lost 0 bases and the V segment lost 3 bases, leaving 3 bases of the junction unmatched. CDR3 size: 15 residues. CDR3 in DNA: TGCAGCGTTGAGGGCGGGAGGGCCTCCTACAATGAGCAGTTCTTC. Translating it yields CSVEGGRASYNEQFF.

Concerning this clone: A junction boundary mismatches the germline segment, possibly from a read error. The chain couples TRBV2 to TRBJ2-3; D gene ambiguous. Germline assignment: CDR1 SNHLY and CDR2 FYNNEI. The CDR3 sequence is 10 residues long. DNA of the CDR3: TGTGCCAGCAATGAAGATACGCAGTATTTT. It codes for CASNEDTQYF.

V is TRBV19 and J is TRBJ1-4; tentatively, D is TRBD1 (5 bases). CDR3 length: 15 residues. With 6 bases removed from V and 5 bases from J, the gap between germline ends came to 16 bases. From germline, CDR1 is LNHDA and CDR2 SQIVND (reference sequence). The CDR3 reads CASSPPGPRNEKLFF. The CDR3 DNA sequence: TGTGCCAGTAGCCCGCCGGGACCACGGAATGAAAAACTGTTTTTT.

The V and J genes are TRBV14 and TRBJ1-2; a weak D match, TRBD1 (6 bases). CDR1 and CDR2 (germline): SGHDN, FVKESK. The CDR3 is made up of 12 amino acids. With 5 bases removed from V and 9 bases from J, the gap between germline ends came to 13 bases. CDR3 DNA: TGTGCCAGCAGCAAATACAGGGTTAGCTACACCTTC. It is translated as CASSKYRVSYTF. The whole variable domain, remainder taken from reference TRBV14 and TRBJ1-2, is EAGVTQFPSHSVIEKGQTVTLRCDPISGHDNLYWYRRVMGKEIKFLLHFVKESKQDESGMPNNRFLAERTGGTYSTLKVQPAELEDSGVYFCASSKYRVSYTFGSGTRLTVV.

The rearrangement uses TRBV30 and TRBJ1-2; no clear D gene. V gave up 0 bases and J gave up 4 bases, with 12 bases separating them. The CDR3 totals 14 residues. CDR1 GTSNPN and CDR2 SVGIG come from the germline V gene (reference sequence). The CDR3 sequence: CAWSVSRQTYGYTF. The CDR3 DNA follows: TGTGCCTGGAGTGTATCTAGGCAGACCTATGGCTACACCTTC.

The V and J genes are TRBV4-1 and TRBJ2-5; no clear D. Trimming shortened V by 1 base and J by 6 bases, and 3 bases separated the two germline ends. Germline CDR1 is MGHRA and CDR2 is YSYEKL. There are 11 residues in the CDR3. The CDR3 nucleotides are TGCGCCAGCAGCCAAGGTCAGACCCAGTACTTC. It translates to CASSQGQTQYF.

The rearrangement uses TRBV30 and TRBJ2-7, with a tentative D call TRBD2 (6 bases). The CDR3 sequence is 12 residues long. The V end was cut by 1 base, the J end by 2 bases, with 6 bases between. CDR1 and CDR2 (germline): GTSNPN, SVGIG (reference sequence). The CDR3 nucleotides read TGTGCCTGGAGTGGGAGGGCCTACGAGCAGTACTTC. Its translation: CAWSGRAYEQYF.

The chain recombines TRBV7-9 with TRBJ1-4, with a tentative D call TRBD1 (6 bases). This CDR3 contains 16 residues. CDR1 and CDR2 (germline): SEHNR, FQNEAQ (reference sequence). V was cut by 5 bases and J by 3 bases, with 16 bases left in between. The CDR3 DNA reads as TGTGCCAGCAGCGACCACGGTGGGGGCTCTAATGAAAAACTGTTTTTT. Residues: CASSDHGGGSNEKLFF.

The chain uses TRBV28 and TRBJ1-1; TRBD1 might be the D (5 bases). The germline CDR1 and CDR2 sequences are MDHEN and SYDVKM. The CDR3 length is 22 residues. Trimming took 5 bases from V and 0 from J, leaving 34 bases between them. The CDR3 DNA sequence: TGTGCCAGCAGTCTACCACTCAGGACATATATGGGCTTGGACCCTTTGAACACTGAAGCTTTCTTT. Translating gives CASSLPLRTYMGLDPLNTEAFF.

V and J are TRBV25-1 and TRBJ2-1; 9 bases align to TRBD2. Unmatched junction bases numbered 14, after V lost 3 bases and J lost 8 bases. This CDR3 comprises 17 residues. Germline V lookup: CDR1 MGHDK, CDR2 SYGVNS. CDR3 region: CASSDTLAGSTGDEQFF. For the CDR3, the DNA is TGTGCCAGCAGTGATACCCTAGCGGGATCAACTGGAGATGAGCAGTTCTTC.

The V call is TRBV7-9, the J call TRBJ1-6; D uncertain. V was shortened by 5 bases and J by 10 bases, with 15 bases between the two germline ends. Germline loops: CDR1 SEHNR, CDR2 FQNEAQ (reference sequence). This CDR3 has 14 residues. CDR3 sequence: CASSPDSPASPLHF. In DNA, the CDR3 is TGTGCCAGCAGCCCGGACTCACCCGCGTCACCCCTCCACTTT.

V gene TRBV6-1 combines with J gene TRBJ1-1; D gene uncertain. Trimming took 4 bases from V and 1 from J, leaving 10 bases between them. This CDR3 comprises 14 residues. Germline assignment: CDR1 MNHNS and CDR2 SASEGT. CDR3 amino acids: CASSAILQNTEAFF. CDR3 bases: TGTGCCAGCAGTGCCATTCTCCAGAACACTGAAGCTTTCTTT.

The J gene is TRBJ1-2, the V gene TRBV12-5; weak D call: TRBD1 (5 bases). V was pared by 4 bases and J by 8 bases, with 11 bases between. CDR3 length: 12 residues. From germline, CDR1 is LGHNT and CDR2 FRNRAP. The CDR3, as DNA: TGTGCTAGTGGTTCGGACGGGGGAGGCTACACCTTC. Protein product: CASGSDGGGYTF.

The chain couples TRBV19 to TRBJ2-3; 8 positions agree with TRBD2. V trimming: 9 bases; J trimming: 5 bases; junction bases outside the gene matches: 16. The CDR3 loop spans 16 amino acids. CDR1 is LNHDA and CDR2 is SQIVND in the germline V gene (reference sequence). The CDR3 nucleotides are TGTGCCAGCCAGACCGCAACGGGACTAGGTATAGATACGCAGTATTTT. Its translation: CASQTATGLGIDTQYF.

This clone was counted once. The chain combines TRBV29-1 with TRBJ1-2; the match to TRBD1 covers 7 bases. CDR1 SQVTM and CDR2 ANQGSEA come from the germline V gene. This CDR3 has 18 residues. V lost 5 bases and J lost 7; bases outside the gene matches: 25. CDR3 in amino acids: CSVFNPGAGGIFGGGYTF. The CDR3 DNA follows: TGCAGCGTTTTTAACCCGGGGGCAGGGGGTATTTTCGGCGGTGGCTACACCTTC.

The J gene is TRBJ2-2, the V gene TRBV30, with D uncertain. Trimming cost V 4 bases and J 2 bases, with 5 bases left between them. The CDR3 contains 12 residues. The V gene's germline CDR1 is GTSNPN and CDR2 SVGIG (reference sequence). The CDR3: CAWTDNTGELFF. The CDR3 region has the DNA TGTGCCTGGACAGACAACACCGGGGAGCTGTTTTTT.

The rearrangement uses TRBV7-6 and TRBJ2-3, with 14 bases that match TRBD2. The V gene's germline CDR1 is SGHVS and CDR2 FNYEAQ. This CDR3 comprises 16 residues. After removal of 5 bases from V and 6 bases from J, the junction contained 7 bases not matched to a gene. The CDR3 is CASSLGTSGSFDTQYF. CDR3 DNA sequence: TGTGCCAGCAGCCTCGGGACTAGCGGGAGTTTCGATACGCAGTATTTT.

CDR3 DNA sequence: TGTGCCAGCAGTCCCGTTGGGACAGGGACCCCTGGGGCCAACGTCCTGACTTTC. This sequence encodes CASSPVGTGTPGANVLTF. The chain links TRBV28 to TRBJ2-6; 9 nucleotides agree with TRBD1. Unmatched junction bases numbered 10, after V lost 5 bases and J lost 2 bases. The CDR3 has 18 residues. Germline V gene sequence: CDR1 MDHEN, CDR2 SYDVKM.

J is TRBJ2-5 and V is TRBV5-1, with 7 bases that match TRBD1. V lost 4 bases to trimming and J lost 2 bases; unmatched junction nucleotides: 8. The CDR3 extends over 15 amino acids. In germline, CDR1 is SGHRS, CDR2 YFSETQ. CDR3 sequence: CASSQNPGQQETQYF. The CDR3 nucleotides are TGCGCCAGCAGCCAAAATCCGGGACAGCAAGAGACCCAGTACTTC. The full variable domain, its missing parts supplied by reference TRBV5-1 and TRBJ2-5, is KAGVTQTPRYLIKTRGQQVTLSCSPISGHRSVSWYQQTPGQGLQFLFEYFSETQRNKGNFPGRFSGRQFSNSRSEMNVSTLELGDSALYLCASSQNPGQQETQYFGPGTRLLVL.

CDR3: CASSLAAAAAESYTF. The DNA of the CDR3 is TGCGCCAGCAGCTTGGCCGCGGCGGCGGCTGAAAGCTACACCTTC. V usage is TRBV5-1 and J usage is TRBJ1-2, with no clear D. The CDR3 contains 15 residues. Germline CDR1 reads SGHRS; CDR2 reads YFSETQ. V lost 0 bases and J lost 9, with 18 bases in between.

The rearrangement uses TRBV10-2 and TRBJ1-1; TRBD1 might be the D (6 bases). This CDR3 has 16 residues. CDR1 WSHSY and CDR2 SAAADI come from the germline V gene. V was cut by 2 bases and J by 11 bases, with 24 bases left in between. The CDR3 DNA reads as TGCGCCAGCAGTGAGATGGGAGGGGGAAAGGGCTCACCGGCTTTCTTT. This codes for CASSEMGGGKGSPAFF.

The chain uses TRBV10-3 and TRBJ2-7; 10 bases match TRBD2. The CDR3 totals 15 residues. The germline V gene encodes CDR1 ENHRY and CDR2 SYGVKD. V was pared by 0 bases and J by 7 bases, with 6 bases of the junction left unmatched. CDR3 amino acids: CAISESSGRASEQYF. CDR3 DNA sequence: TGTGCCATCAGTGAGTCGAGCGGGAGGGCCAGTGAGCAGTACTTC.

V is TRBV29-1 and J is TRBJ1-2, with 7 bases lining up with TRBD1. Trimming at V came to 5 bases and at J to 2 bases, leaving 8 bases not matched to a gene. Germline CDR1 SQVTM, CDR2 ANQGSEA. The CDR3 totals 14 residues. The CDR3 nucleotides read TGCAGCGTTATCCGGACAGGCGAAAACTATGGCTACACCTTC. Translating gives CSVIRTGENYGYTF.

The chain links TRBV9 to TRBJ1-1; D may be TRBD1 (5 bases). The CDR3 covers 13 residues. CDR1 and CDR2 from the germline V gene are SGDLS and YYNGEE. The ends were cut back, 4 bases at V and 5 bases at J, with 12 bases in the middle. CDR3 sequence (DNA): TGTGCCAGCAGCCTGGCGGGGGATACTGAAGCTTTCTTT. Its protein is CASSLAGDTEAFF.

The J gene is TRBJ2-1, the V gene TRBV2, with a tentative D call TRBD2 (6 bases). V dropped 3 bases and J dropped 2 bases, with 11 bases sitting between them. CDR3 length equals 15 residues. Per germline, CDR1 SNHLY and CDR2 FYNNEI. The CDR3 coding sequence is TGTGCCAGCAGTGAGGGGCGGGGAACCTACAATGAGCAGTTCTTC. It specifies CASSEGRGTYNEQFF.

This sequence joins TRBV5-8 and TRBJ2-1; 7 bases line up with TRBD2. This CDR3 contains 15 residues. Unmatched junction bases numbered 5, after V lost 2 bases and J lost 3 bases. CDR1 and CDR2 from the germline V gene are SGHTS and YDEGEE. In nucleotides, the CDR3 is TGTGCCAGCAGCTTCGGCGGGAGCAACTACAATGAGCAGTTCTTC. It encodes CASSFGGSNYNEQFF.

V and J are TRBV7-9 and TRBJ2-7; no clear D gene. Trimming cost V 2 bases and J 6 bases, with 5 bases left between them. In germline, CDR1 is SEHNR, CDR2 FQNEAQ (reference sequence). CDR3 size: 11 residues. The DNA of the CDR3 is TGTGCCAGCAGCTTACATTTCGAGCAGTACTTC. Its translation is CASSLHFEQYF.